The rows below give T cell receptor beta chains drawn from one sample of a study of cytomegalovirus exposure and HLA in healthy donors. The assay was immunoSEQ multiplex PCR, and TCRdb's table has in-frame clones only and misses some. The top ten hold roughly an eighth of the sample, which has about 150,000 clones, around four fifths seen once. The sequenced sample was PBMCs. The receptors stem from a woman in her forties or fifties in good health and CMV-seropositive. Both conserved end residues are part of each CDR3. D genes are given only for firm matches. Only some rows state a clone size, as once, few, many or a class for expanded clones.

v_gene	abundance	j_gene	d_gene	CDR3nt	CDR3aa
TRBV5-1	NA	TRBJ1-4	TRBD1	TGCGCCAGCAGCTGGGGACAGGCGTTTAATGAAAAACTGTTTTTT	CASSWGQAFNEKLFF
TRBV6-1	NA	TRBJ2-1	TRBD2	TGTGCCAGCAGTGAACAGCGGGGGGTATACAATGAGCAGTTCTTC	CASSEQRGVYNEQFF
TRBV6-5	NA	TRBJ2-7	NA	TGTGCCAGCATAATTCCCACACGAGAGGAATCTGTGCAGTACTTC	CASIIPTREESVQYF
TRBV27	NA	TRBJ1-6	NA	TGTGCCAGCAGTTTAGGGGGCCTTGGATCACCCCTCCACTTT	CASSLGGLGSPLHF
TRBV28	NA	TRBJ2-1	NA	TGTGCCAGCAGTTCCCCGTACAATGAGCAGTTCTTC	CASSSPYNEQFF
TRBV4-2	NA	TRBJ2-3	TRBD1	TGTGCCAGCAGCCGGGACAGGGGGCCCTCTTTTCGGTATTTT	CASSRDRGPSFRYF
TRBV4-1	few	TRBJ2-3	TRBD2	TGCGCCAGCAGCCAAACTCTAGCGGGGAGCACAGATACGCAGTATTTT	CASSQTLAGSTDTQYF
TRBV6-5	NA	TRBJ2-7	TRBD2	TGTGCCAGCAGTTATTTACTAGCGGGGGGGCCAAGCGAGCAGTACTTC	CASSYLLAGGPSEQYF
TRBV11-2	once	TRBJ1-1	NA	TGTGCCAGCAGCCCCCTAGCCTTGGGAGATGATTTCTTT	CASSPLALGDDFF
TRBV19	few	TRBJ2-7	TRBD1	TGTGCCAGTAGTATGGGACAGGCCGCCTACGAGCAGTACTTC	CASSMGQAAYEQYF
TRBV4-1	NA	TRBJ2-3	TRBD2	TGCGCCAGCAGCCAAGAGTCGCTAGCGGGGGACCCGAGCACAGATACGCAGTATTTT	CASSQESLAGDPSTDTQYF
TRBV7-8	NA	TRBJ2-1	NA	TGTGCCAGCAGCTTAGATAGGGCGCGGGGAAACAATGAGCAGTTCTTC	CASSLDRARGNNEQFF
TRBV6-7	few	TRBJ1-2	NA	TGTGCCAGCAGACACCTGGGGGGATTCTATGGCTACACCTTC	CASRHLGGFYGYTF
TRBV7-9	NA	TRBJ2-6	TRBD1	TGTGCCAGCAGCTCATCCTTTGACAGGGGGTCGGGGGCCAACGTCCTGACTTTC	CASSSSFDRGSGANVLTF
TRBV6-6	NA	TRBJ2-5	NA	TGTGCCAGCAGTTACTCGCGGGGAGTGTACCAAGAGACCCAGTACTTC	CASSYSRGVYQETQYF
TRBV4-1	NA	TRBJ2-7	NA	TGCGCCAGCAGTCAAGCCGGTTTTGGGCAGGGGACGGACGAGCAGTACTTC	CASSQAGFGQGTDEQYF
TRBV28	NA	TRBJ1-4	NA	TGTGCCAGCAGCAAAGGACAGCACCCCGAAAAACTGTTTTTT	CASSKGQHPEKLFF
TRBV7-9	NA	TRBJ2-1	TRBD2	TGTGCCAGCAGCCAAACCGGGACTAGCGGGGGGGCCGGGGGCAATGAGCAGTTCTTC	CASSQTGTSGGAGGNEQFF
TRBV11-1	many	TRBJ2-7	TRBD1	TGTGCCAGCAGTCCAAGGGACAGGGTTGGCGAGCAGTACTTC	CASSPRDRVGEQYF
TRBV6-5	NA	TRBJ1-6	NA	TGTGCCAGCAGTTACTCCGGGGGGAGGGAGGATTCACCCCTCCACTTT	CASSYSGGREDSPLHF
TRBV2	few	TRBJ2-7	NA	TGTGCCAGCAGTGAAAGACAGGTAGGGAGAGGTGAGCAGTACTTC	CASSERQVGRGEQYF
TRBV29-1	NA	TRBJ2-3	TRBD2	TGCAGCTCGTGGGCGGGGGGCACAGATACGCAGTATTTT	CSSWAGGTDTQYF
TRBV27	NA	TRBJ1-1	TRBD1	TGTGCCACCTGGGACAGCTTGAACACTGAAGCTTTCTTT	CATWDSLNTEAFF
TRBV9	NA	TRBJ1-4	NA	TGTGCCAGCAGCCTATCGATCAACGCCGAGGAAAAACTGTTTTTT	CASSLSINAEEKLFF
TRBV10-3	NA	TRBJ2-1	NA	TGTGCCATCAGTGCCCCGGGGACCTACAATGAGCAGTTCTTC	CAISAPGTYNEQFF